This entry is about one T cell receptor beta chain. CDR3 length: 15 residues. The germline gives CDR1 KGHSH, CDR2 LQKENI. The trim removed 6 bases at V and 0 bases at J, leaving 8 bases unmatched. Living in under 30 US areas, the participants were between roughly 18 and 90 years of age. Before being deemed recovered, Cohort 3 donors had two negative PCRs, clearance, or symptom resolution. This sample was taken from a study of blood T cell repertoires in COVID-19. The repertoire was sequenced with immunoSEQ multiplex PCR; TCRdb's copy has only in-frame clones and lacks some. The sample has a few hundred thousand clones, roughly 85% seen once.

Sequencing was done on a sample of PBMCs or T cells enriched from blood (not recorded which). V and J are TRBV18 and TRBJ2-7, with 7 bases that match TRBD1. The TCR comes from a woman aged 30 to 39 who had recovered from COVID-19. CDR3 in amino acids: CASSRPGTDSYEQYF. The CDR3, as DNA: TGTGCCAGCTCGCGACCCGGGACAGACTCCTACGAGCAGTACTTC.